These 2 T cell receptor beta chains came from one sample sequenced in a study of shared clonotypes between healthy human individuals. Here immunoSEQ multiplex PCR was the method, and the copy in TCRdb shows in-frame clones only, minus some. The table records about 990,000 clones, about 80% of them present only once. The sequenced sample consisted of memory CD4+ T cells from PBMCs. Subset reported: CD45RA-negative fraction. Receptors originate from a man aged 18 to 29 in good health. Some clones in this sample may be carry-over from other donors' samples.

This clone was detected only a few times. Other DNA sequences within the sample encode an identical CDR3. V is TRBV18 and J is TRBJ1-1, with D uncertain. The V and J ends lost 3 bases and 1 base respectively, with 6 bases between them. This CDR3 spans 13 amino acids. Germline values: CDR1 KGHSH, CDR2 LQKENI. CDR3 DNA sequence: TGTGCCAGCTCACCGGACGGGAACACTGAAGCTTTCTTT. Translation gives CASSPDGNTEAFF. Supplemented by reference TRBV18 and TRBJ1-1, the full variable domain reads NAGVMQNPRHLVRRRGQEARLRCSPMKGHSHVYWYRQLPEEGLKFMVYLQKENIIDESGMPKERFSAEFPKEGPSILRIQQVVRGDSAAYFCASSPDGNTEAFFGQGTRLTVV.

The chain couples TRBV28 to TRBJ2-7; D is perhaps TRBD2 (5 bases). Germline V gene data show CDR1 as MDHEN and CDR2 as SYDVKM. The CDR3 length is 13 residues. Trimming took off 4 bases at V and 3 bases at J, with 10 bases between the two ends. CDR3 sequence reads: CASSWRGSYEQYF. In DNA, the CDR3 is TGTGCCAGCAGTTGGCGTGGGAGCTACGAGCAGTACTTC.